This TCR beta chain stems from a study of memory CD4+ T cells and cytomegalovirus serostatus. Generated by immunoSEQ multiplex PCR, the TCRdb table keeps only in-frame clones and is missing some. The profile shows about 56,000 clones, around three quarters of them singletons. Single viable CD3+CD4+CD8-CD45RO+ cells were sorted as the memory CD4+ T cells. Only a few counts were recorded for this clone. The V and J ends lost 2 bases and 2 bases respectively, with 17 bases between them. The CDR3 extends over 17 amino acids. The rearrangement joins TRBV23-1 to TRBJ2-3, with D tentatively TRBD1 (6 bases). TRBV23-1 is an ORF, and what it does is uncertain. This clonotype originated in an adult in good health and CMV-seropositive. Sequencing was carried out using memory CD4+ T cells from blood. CDR3 DNA: TGCGCCAGCAGTCAACCTACCGACAGGCACACCACAGATACGCAGTATTTT. Its translation is CASSQPTDRHTTDTQYF.